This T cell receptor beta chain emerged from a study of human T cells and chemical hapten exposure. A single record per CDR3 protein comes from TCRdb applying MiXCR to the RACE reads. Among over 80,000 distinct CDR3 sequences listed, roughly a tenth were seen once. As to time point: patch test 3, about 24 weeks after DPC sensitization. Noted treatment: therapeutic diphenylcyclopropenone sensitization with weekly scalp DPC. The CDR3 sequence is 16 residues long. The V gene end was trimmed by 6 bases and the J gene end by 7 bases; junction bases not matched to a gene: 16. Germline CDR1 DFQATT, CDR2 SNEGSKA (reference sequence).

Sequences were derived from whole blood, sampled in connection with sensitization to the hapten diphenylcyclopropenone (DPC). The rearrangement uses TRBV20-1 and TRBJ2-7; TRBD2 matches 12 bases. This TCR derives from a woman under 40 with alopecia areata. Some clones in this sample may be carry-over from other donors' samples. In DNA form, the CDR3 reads TGCAGTGCCGTTCTAGCGGGAGGGCTCTCCTACGCAGAGCAGTACTTC. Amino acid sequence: CSAVLAGGLSYAEQYF.